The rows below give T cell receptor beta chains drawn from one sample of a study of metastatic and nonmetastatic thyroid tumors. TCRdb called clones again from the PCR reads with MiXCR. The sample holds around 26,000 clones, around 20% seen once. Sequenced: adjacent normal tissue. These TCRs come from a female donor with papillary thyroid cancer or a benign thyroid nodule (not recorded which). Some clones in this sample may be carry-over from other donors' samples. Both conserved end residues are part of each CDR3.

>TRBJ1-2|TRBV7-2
CASSLGQGGCTF
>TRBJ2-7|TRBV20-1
CSASPPYEQYF
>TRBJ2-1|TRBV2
CASSEGLPSYNEQFF
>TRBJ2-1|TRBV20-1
CSARAYTGTSGSREQFF
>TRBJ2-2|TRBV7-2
CASSEAGGNTGELFF
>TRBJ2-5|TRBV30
CAWNTSGRDQYF
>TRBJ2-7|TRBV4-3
CASSQGSSPAYEQYF
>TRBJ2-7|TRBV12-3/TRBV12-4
CASSISRDREYEQYF
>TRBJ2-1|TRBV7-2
CASSTEYNEQFF
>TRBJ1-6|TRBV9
CASSVKAGISPLHF
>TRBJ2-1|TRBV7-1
CASSSNRLAGGPYYNEQFF
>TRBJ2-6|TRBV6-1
CASSARGKAHSGANVLTF
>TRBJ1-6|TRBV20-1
CSASLPPRNSPLHF
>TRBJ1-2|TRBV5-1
CASISGSDYVYTF
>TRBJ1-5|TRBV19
CASSIPNLGVPQHF
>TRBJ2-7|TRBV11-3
CASSLDSTLVGEQYF
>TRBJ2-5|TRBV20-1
CSASWEQGGKETQYF
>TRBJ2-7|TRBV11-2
CASSLGGQNEQYF
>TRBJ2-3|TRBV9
CASSRGQGSSDTQYF
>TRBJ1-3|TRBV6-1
CASSERETGIVF
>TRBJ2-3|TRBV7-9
CASSPGTSTDTQYF
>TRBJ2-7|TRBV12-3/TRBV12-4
CASSLKSTSSYEQYF
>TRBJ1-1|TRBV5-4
CASSLETKGTEAFF
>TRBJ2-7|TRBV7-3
CASSLTPQGYEQYF
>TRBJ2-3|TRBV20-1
CSARNPGTGTDTQYF
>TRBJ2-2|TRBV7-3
CASSGGSGGTGELFF
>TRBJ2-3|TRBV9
CASTGDSTTDTQYF
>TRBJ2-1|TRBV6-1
CASSEWGSGRSNEQFF
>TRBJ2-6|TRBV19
CASSFTGTLLSGANVLTF
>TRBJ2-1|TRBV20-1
CSAVEGGYNEQFF
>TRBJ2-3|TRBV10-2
CASSHSDTQYF
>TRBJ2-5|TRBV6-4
CASSYGYRGQETQYF
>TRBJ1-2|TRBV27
CASSYTAVGSSGYTF
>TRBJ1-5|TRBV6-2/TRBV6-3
CASRHDRMVQPQHF
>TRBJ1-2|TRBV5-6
CASSPNWAASTF
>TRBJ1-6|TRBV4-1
CASSSLSTGPYNSPLHF
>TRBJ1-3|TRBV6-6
CASSYSRPSSGNTIYF
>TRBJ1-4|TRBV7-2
CASSLAGGTNEKLFF
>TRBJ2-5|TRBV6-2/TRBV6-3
CASSWDRETLYF
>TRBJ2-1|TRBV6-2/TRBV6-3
CASSYPKGLAGEGGEQFF
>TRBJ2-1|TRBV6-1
CASSEADARPYNEQFF
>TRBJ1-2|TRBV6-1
CASRQINYGYTF
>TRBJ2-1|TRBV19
CASSIATGLSYNEQFF